This passage covers 25 T cell receptor beta chains from one sample sequenced in a study of read filtering for tumor transcriptome and immune sequencing. This library used 300 to 500 ng RNA and molecular barcoded adaptors spanning alpha/delta and beta/gamma chains. In TCRdb, the reads were re-called with MiXCR into one record per CDR3 protein. The sample lists about 5,500 distinct CDR3 sequences, approximately 20% occurring once. Sequenced sample: a population of CD138-negative cells sorted from bone marrow. Receptor source: a donor at least 40 years old with multiple myeloma.

There are many counts of this clonotype. The J gene is TRBJ1-5, the V gene TRBV7-2; D gene ambiguous. This CDR3 has 13 amino acids. Germline V gene lookup returns CDR1 SGHTA and CDR2 FQGNSA. Trimming cost V 5 bases and J 4 bases, with 9 bases left between them. DNA for the CDR3: TGTGCCAGCAGCACTGACGTAAATCAGCCCCAGCATTTT. Translating gives CASSTDVNQPQHF.

Within the sample, this clonotype is medium-sized (0.01 to 0.1%). This chain uses TRBV20-1 with TRBJ2-7, with a weak D call TRBD2 (5 bases). CDR1 and CDR2 from the germline V gene are DFQATT and SNEGSKA (reference sequence). The CDR3 has 12 residues. V was trimmed by 1 base and J by 2 bases, leaving 6 bases between them. CDR3 residues: CSARALAYEQYF. CDR3 nucleotide sequence: TGCAGTGCTAGAGCACTAGCCTACGAGCAGTACTTC.

This clonotype is medium-sized within its sample. The CDR3 DNA reads TGTGCCAGCAGCCCCGAGGCGAACACTGAAGCTTTCTTT. As protein: CASSPEANTEAFF. The rearrangement uses TRBV11-3 and TRBJ1-1; D not certain. The CDR3 contains 13 residues. Trimming removed 5 bases from V and 1 base from J, with 8 bases in between. Germline values: CDR1 SGHNT, CDR2 YENEEA.

By share of the sample, this clonotype is large (0.1 to 1%). The chain couples TRBV7-2 to TRBJ1-5, with D uncertain. V was trimmed by 5 bases and J by 4 bases, leaving 9 bases between them. Per the germline V gene, CDR1 is SGHTA and CDR2 is FQGNSA. The CDR3 consists of 13 residues. The DNA of the CDR3 is TGTGCCAGCAGCACGGACCTAAATCAGCCCCAGCATTTT. This sequence encodes CASSTDLNQPQHF.

A few counts support this clonotype. The missing conserved phenylalanine or tryptophan at the end of this CDR3 makes a read error likely. This chain joins TRBV6-4 and TRBJ1-1; D is uncertain. V lost 4 bases and J lost 1, with 13 bases in between. CDR1 is MRHNA and CDR2 is SNTAGT in the germline V gene. The CDR3 spans 15 residues. CDR3 region: CASSARRGRNTEAFS. CDR3 sequence (DNA): TGTGCCAGCAGTGCAAGGAGAGGGAGGAACACTGAAGCTTTCTCT.

Worth noting for this clonotype: A far larger clone is one base from this, pointing to a likely read error. The J gene is TRBJ1-1, the V gene TRBV7-2; no firm D call. The CDR3 has 15 amino acids. The germline CDR1 and CDR2 sequences are SGHTA and FQGNSA. For the CDR3, the DNA is TGTGCCAGCAGCTTAGCGTTCCTACCGAACACTGATGCTTTCTTT. Its protein product is CASSLAFLPNTDAFF.

The CDR3 coding sequence is TGCAGCGTTCCCCACTGGACTAGCGGGAGGGCCGGGACGGTTGAGCAGTTCTTC. Translating gives CSVPHWTSGRAGTVEQFF. The rearrangement joins TRBV29-1 to TRBJ2-1; TRBD2 agrees at 15 bases. CDR1 and CDR2 from the germline V gene are SQVTM and ANQGSEA. This CDR3 contains 18 residues. V shed 5 bases and J 9 bases; nucleotides not matched to a gene: 17.

Judged by abundance, this clonotype is medium-sized. The chain couples TRBV20-1 to TRBJ2-5; 10 positions agree with TRBD2. Germline V gives CDR1 DFQATT, CDR2 SNEGSKA (reference sequence). This CDR3 region has 15 residues. The V segment lost 3 bases and the J segment 1 base; nucleotides outside the gene matches: 5. The chain's CDR3 is CSASYSGRSQETQYF. CDR3 DNA sequence: TGCAGTGCTAGTTATAGCGGGAGGTCCCAAGAGACCCAGTACTTC.

By share, this clonotype ranks as medium-sized. The chain combines TRBV7-9 with TRBJ2-3; TRBD1 might be the D (5 bases). The CDR3 is 13 amino acids. CDR1 SEHNR and CDR2 FQNEAQ come from the germline V gene (reference sequence). Deletions cut 4 bases from V and 3 bases from J, with 8 bases between. Here the CDR3 DNA reads TGTGCCAGCAGCTCCAGGACAACAGATACGCAGTATTTT. This codes for CASSSRTTDTQYF.

For this clonotype: This is likely a read error, given that the CDR3 carries no conserved phenylalanine or tryptophan at its end. The chain combines TRBV20-1 with TRBJ1-1, with D perhaps TRBD1 (5 bases). Trimming shortened V by 2 bases and J by 0 bases, and 10 bases separated the two germline ends. The CDR3 contains 14 residues. From germline, CDR1 is DFQATT and CDR2 SNEGSKA (reference sequence). DNA of the CDR3: TGCAGTGCTAGACGGACACGGATGAACACTGAAGCTTTCCTT. As protein: CSARRTRMNTEAFL.

The table lists this clonotype with many counts. CDR3 in amino acids: CATIPASGTPKETQYF. For the CDR3, the DNA is TGTGCCACCATCCCGGCAAGTGGGACGCCTAAAGAGACCCAGTACTTC. This chain uses TRBV6-1 with TRBJ2-5, with D possibly called TRBD1 or TRBD2 (5 bases each). The CDR3 has 16 amino acids. Germline assignment: CDR1 MNHNS and CDR2 SASEGT. Trimming took 10 bases from V and 3 from J, leaving 24 bases between them.

The chain couples TRBV5-1 to TRBJ2-1; 10 nucleotides align to TRBD1. Trimming removed 4 bases from V and 4 bases from J; junction bases left unmatched: 5. CDR1 SGHRS and CDR2 YFSETQ come from the germline V gene. The CDR3 has 15 residues. The CDR3 coding sequence is TGCGCCAGCAGCCCGGGACAGGGGCCGTACAATGAGCAGTTCTTC. Translation gives CASSPGQGPYNEQFF.

This clonotype counts as medium-sized (0.01 to 0.1%). The V call is TRBV5-1, the J call TRBJ1-6, with D hard to call. Trimming pared 0 bases from V and 10 bases from J, leaving 11 bases between. CDR3 length: 14 amino acids. Looked up from germline, CDR1 is SGHRS and CDR2 is YFSETQ. CDR3 sequence reads: CASSLAGAGSPLHF. CDR3 DNA: TGCGCCAGCAGCTTGGCCGGCGCTGGGTCACCCCTCCACTTT. Drawing the rest from reference TRBV5-1 and TRBJ1-6, the complete variable domain is KAGVTQTPRYLIKTRGQQVTLSCSPISGHRSVSWYQQTPGQGLQFLFEYFSETQRNKGNFPGRFSGRQFSNSRSEMNVSTLELGDSALYLCASSLAGAGSPLHFGNGTRLTVT.

This clonotype was counted many times. The chain uses TRBV19 and TRBJ2-6; TRBD1 matches 7 bases. The CDR3 has 19 residues. Unmatched junction bases numbered 16, after V lost 8 bases and J lost 0 bases. Germline V CDR1 and CDR2: LNHDA, SQIVND (reference sequence). Written as DNA, the CDR3 is TGTGCCAGTCGTAGGCAGGGACAGATAAAAAGCTCTGGGGCCAACGTCCTGACTTTC. It is translated as CASRRQGQIKSSGANVLTF.

This clonotype was counted a few times. The V gene is TRBV7-9, the J gene TRBJ2-5; D is possibly TRBD1 (6 bases). V lost 7 bases and J 2 bases, leaving 26 bases between the germline ends. In germline, CDR1 is SEHNR, CDR2 FQNEAQ (reference sequence). The CDR3 contains 18 residues. The chain's CDR3 is CASNHRDTGYKIQETQYF. The CDR3 DNA follows: TGTGCCAGCAACCACCGGGACACTGGATACAAAATACAAGAGACCCAGTACTTC.

This clonotype has only one observation. This clone may be a read error of a much larger clone one base away. The CDR3 bases are TGTGCCAGCAGCCCGGGACCGCTATGCACCGGGGAGCTGTTTTTT. It is translated as CASSPGPLCTGELFF. The chain carries TRBV7-9 and TRBJ2-2; D might be TRBD1 or TRBD2, each matching 5 bases. The V end was cut by 5 bases, the J end by 4 bases, with 14 bases between. The CDR3 loop spans 15 amino acids. The germline V gene encodes CDR1 SEHNR and CDR2 FQNEAQ (reference sequence).

This clonotype rates as medium-sized. The rearrangement joins TRBV10-2 to TRBJ2-7; D might be TRBD1 (6 bases). The germline gives CDR1 WSHSY, CDR2 SAAADI. The CDR3 is made up of 13 amino acids. Trimming shortened V by 9 bases and J by 1 base, and 13 bases separated the two germline ends. The CDR3 loop is CASAPGHSYEQYF. The CDR3 DNA reads as TGCGCCAGTGCGCCGGGACATTCCTACGAGCAGTACTTC.

This clonotype was observed a handful of times. A single base is all that separates this from a far larger clone, so a read error is likely. The chain carries TRBV11-3 and TRBJ1-1; D not certain. The CDR3 has 15 residues. V was trimmed by 1 base and J by 1 base, leaving 10 bases between them. In germline, CDR1 is SGHNT, CDR2 YENEEA. CDR3 region: CASSLASLPNTEAFF. CDR3 bases: TGTGCCAGCAGCTTAGCGTCCCTACCGAACACTGAAGCTTTCTTT.

Concerning this clonotype: One base separates it from a far larger clone, so it is likely a read error. The rearrangement links TRBV27 to TRBJ1-4, with 7 bases that match TRBD1. The CDR3 covers 12 residues. Germline values: CDR1 MNHEY, CDR2 SMNVEV (reference sequence). CDR3 loop: CASTGGTDTQCF. DNA of the CDR3: TGTGCCAGCACCGGAGGGACAGATACGCAGTGTTTT.

Relative to its sample, this clonotype is large. V gene TRBV6-5 combines with J gene TRBJ1-2, with TRBD1 matching 8 bases. CDR1 and CDR2 (germline): MNHEY, SVGAGI. After removal of 6 bases from V and 4 bases from J, the junction contained 13 bases not matched to a gene. This CDR3 has 16 residues. The CDR3 DNA is TGTGCCAGCAGCCCAGTTACCGGGACAGGCTTCTATGGCTACACCTTC. Its protein product is CASSPVTGTGFYGYTF.

This clonotype was counted many times. The J gene is TRBJ2-1, the V gene TRBV5-1; the match to TRBD2 covers 7 bases. Germline V gene lookup returns CDR1 SGHRS and CDR2 YFSETQ. The CDR3 sequence is 17 residues long. The V segment lost 3 bases and the J segment 4 bases; nucleotides outside the gene matches: 13. The chain's CDR3 is CASSSISGRGVYNEQFF. In DNA, the CDR3 is TGCGCCAGCAGCTCGATTAGCGGGCGAGGGGTTTACAATGAGCAGTTCTTC.

This clonotype was picked up a small number of times. A read error is likely, as this CDR3 ends without the conserved phenylalanine or tryptophan. The V call is TRBV11-2, the J call TRBJ2-5; the match to TRBD2 covers 9 bases. The CDR3 has 14 residues. Trimming took 5 bases from V and 6 from J; bases not matched to a gene: 7. Per germline, CDR1 SGHAT and CDR2 FQNNGV. The CDR3 protein is CASSQPSGIKTQYS. In DNA form, the CDR3 reads TGTGCCAGCAGCCAACCTAGCGGGATAAAGACCCAGTACTCC.

Turning to this clonotype: The conserved final phenylalanine or tryptophan is absent from the CDR3, which likely points to a read error. The chain links TRBV15 to TRBJ2-7; TRBD2 aligns across 10 bases. CDR1 and CDR2 (germline): LNHNV, YYDKDF (reference sequence). The ends lost 5 bases at V and 3 bases at J; junction bases unmatched: 7. CDR3 length equals 15 residues. As DNA, the CDR3 is TGTGCCACCAGCGTTGTACTAGCGGGGAACTACGAGCAGTACATC. This gives the protein CATSVVLAGNYEQYI.

The rearrangement uses TRBV29-1 and TRBJ2-7; 9 bases are a match to TRBD1. This CDR3 contains 13 residues. Germline CDR1 and CDR2: SQVTM and ANQGSEA. V was pared by 7 bases and J by 3 bases, with 7 bases of the junction left unmatched. CDR3 sequence reads: CSAMTGGFYEQYF. Written as DNA, the CDR3 is TGCAGCGCCATGACAGGGGGGTTCTACGAGCAGTACTTC.

This clonotype ranks as medium-sized. The chain uses TRBV29-1 and TRBJ2-1, with a weak D call TRBD1 (6 bases). The germline CDR1 and CDR2 sequences are SQVTM and ANQGSEA. V was trimmed by 2 bases and J by 7 bases, leaving 12 bases between them. The CDR3 spans 13 residues. The DNA of the CDR3 is TGCAGCGTTGAACGCTCGCAGGGGAATGAGCAGTTCTTC. Translating gives CSVERSQGNEQFF.